Below, 27 T cell receptor beta chains from the same sample are listed, as sequenced in a study of PD-1 blockade in classical Hodgkin lymphoma. Each and every patient relapsed after autologous stem cell transplantation, and patients got differing brentuximab vedotin exposure. The repertoire was sequenced with immunoSEQ multiplex PCR; TCRdb's copy has only in-frame clones and lacks some. The top ten hold 12% of the sample, which has about 100,000 clones, approximately 88% seen once. Sequenced material: peripheral blood mononuclear cells (PBMCs), taken at baseline. The receptors stem from a human donor with classical Hodgkin lymphoma.

The chain has TRBV4-2 and TRBJ2-1, with TRBD2 identical over 7 bases. Per the germline V gene, CDR1 is LGHNA and CDR2 is YNFKEQ. V lost 0 bases and J lost 4; bases outside the gene matches: 3. This CDR3 region has 15 residues. The chain's CDR3 is CASSQELAEYNEQFF. DNA for the CDR3: TGTGCCAGCAGCCAAGAGCTAGCGGAATACAATGAGCAGTTCTTC.

This sequence joins TRBV7-9 and TRBJ2-7; either TRBD1 or TRBD2 may fit D (5 bases each). CDR1 and CDR2 from the germline V gene are SEHNR and FQNEAQ (reference sequence). V was clipped by 3 bases and J by 4 bases, with 13 bases between them. CDR3 length equals 14 residues. CDR3 sequence (DNA): TGTGCCAGCAGCTTCGGGGCAGAAACTTACGAGCAGTACTTC. It codes for CASSFGAETYEQYF.

The chain is built from TRBV2 and TRBJ2-5; TRBD2 agrees at 10 bases. CDR3 size: 17 residues. The germline CDR1 and CDR2 sequences are SNHLY and FYNNEI. The trim removed 5 bases at V and 0 bases at J, leaving 9 bases unmatched. Written as DNA, the CDR3 is TGTGCCAGCAGTCCCCCGTGGACTAGCGGCGACCAAGAGACCCAGTACTTC. Protein sequence: CASSPPWTSGDQETQYF.

V gene TRBV29-1 combines with J gene TRBJ2-7, with 15 nucleotides matching TRBD2. The CDR3 totals 21 residues. Germline lookup yields CDR1 SQVTM and CDR2 ANQGSEA. With 6 bases clipped from V and 2 bases from J, the junction kept 23 bases outside the gene matches. The CDR3 nucleotides read TGCAGCGTCTCACCGGGCAGGGGAGGGGGGACTAGCGGGAGGATCCCCTACGAGCAGTACTTC. Encoded protein: CSVSPGRGGGTSGRIPYEQYF.

This clone was counted between two and nine times. The chain recombines TRBV11-2 with TRBJ1-2, with D uncertain. Trimming cost V 3 bases and J 8 bases, with 16 bases left between them. The CDR3 sequence is 14 residues long. Germline-derived CDR1 and CDR2 are SGHAT and FQNNGV. The CDR3 DNA reads TGTGCCAGCAGCTTTTGGCCCGTAGAGATGGGCTACACCTTC. Amino acids: CASSFWPVEMGYTF.

This rearrangement joins TRBV5-1 to TRBJ2-3; D not resolved. Trimming cost V 1 base and J 1 base, with 7 bases left between them. CDR3 length: 14 residues. Germline CDR1 is SGHRS and CDR2 is YFSETQ. The CDR3 sequence: CASSLSVGTDTQYF. Here the CDR3 DNA reads TGCGCCAGCAGCTTGTCAGTGGGCACAGATACGCAGTATTTT.

The V and J genes are TRBV29-1 and TRBJ1-1; D not resolved. Germline CDR1 SQVTM, CDR2 ANQGSEA. The CDR3 is 12 residues long. V was cut by 4 bases and J by 2 bases, with 8 bases left in between. The CDR3 spells CSVVGENTEAFF. In nucleotides, the CDR3 is TGCAGCGTTGTGGGAGAAAACACTGAAGCTTTCTTT. The whole variable domain, filled in from reference TRBV29-1 and TRBJ1-1, reads SAVISQKPSRDICQRGTSLTIQCQVDSQVTMMFWYRQQPGQSLTLIATANQGSEATYESGFVIDKFPISRPNLTFSTLTVSNMSPEDSSIYLCSVVGENTEAFFGQGTRLTVV.

This clone was found once. The genes are TRBV7-6 and TRBJ2-3, with no clear D. V shed 3 bases and J shed 3 bases, with 22 bases lying between them. This CDR3 spans 18 amino acids. Germline CDR1 is SGHVS and CDR2 is FNYEAQ. Here the CDR3 reads CASSFAIPRVQETDTQYF. The CDR3 nucleotides read TGTGCCAGCAGCTTTGCTATCCCCCGGGTACAAGAAACAGATACGCAGTATTTT.

This clone was counted a single time. This chain connects TRBV19 to TRBJ1-4; TRBD1 matches at 8 bases. The CDR3 loop spans 16 amino acids. The germline V gene encodes CDR1 LNHDA and CDR2 SQIVND (reference sequence). The V and J ends lost 7 bases and 4 bases, in that order; junction bases with no gene match: 11. CDR3 nucleotides: TGTGCCAGTACCCCGAGGGGACAGGTGATTAATGAAAAACTGTTTTTT. Its protein is CASTPRGQVINEKLFF.

This chain joins TRBV6-5 and TRBJ2-2, with D tentatively TRBD1 or TRBD2 (6 bases each). CDR3 length: 15 amino acids. Germline V gene sequence: CDR1 MNHEY, CDR2 SVGAGI. Deletions cut 7 bases from V and 6 bases from J, with 18 bases between. This CDR3 reads CASTKMVGGSGELFF. The CDR3 DNA reads as TGTGCCAGCACTAAAATGGTGGGGGGCTCCGGGGAGCTGTTTTTT.

This clone showed up just once. V is TRBV18 and J is TRBJ2-5; D is unresolved. V was clipped by 0 bases and J by 0 bases, with 14 bases between them. The CDR3 has 17 amino acids. Germline V gene sequence: CDR1 KGHSH, CDR2 LQKENI. CDR3 nucleotides: TGTGCCAGCTCACCACCGGATGTAACCAAGTACCAAGAGACCCAGTACTTC. This sequence encodes CASSPPDVTKYQETQYF.

The CDR3 DNA reads TGTGCCTGGGGGAGGGCAGGAAGCACAGATACGCAGTATTTT. It specifies CAWGRAGSTDTQYF. The chain carries TRBV30 and TRBJ2-3; 7 nucleotides align to TRBD2. With 5 bases clipped from V and 0 bases from J, the junction kept 5 bases outside the gene matches. This CDR3 is built from 14 residues. Germline-derived CDR1 and CDR2 are GTSNPN and SVGIG (reference sequence). The full variable domain, completed using reference TRBV30 and TRBJ2-3, is SQTIHQWPATLVQPVGSPLSLECTVEGTSNPNLYWYRQAAGRGLQLLFYSVGIGQISSEVPQNLSASRPQDRQFILSSKKLLLSDSGFYLCAWGRAGSTDTQYFGPGTRLTVL.

V is TRBV2 and J is TRBJ1-1; the D is unclear. Germline V CDR1 and CDR2: SNHLY, FYNNEI. This CDR3 spans 15 amino acids. The V and J ends lost 6 bases and 0 bases respectively, with 14 bases between them. This chain's CDR3 is CASRGFGNMNTEAFF. In DNA form, the CDR3 reads TGTGCCAGCAGGGGATTCGGAAACATGAACACTGAAGCTTTCTTT. Combining the CDR3 with reference TRBV2 and TRBJ1-1 gives the whole variable domain EPEVTQTPSHQVTQMGQEVILRCVPISNHLYFYWYRQILGQKVEFLVSFYNNEISEKSEIFDDQFSVERPDGSNFTLKIRSTKLEDSAMYFCASRGFGNMNTEAFFGQGTRLTVV.

This clone has a handful of counts. J is TRBJ2-7 and V is TRBV5-1; TRBD1 agrees at 10 bases. The junction had 7 bases not matched to a gene; V was cut back by 4 bases and J by 3 bases. This CDR3 contains 15 residues. The germline V gene has CDR1 SGHRS and CDR2 YFSETQ. This CDR3 is CASSPGTGVGYEQYF. In DNA, the CDR3 is TGCGCCAGCAGCCCCGGGACAGGGGTAGGCTACGAGCAGTACTTC.

This clone appeared once. The chain joins TRBV7-9 to TRBJ1-1; D gene ambiguous. From germline, CDR1 is SEHNR and CDR2 FQNEAQ (reference sequence). The CDR3 has 11 amino acids. The V gene lost 6 bases and the J gene lost 2 bases, with 4 bases spanning the gap. CDR3 loop: CASRDNTEAFF. The CDR3 coding sequence is TGTGCCAGCAGGGACAACACTGAAGCTTTCTTT.

The rearrangement joins TRBV18 to TRBJ1-1; no clear D. Per germline, CDR1 KGHSH and CDR2 LQKENI. CDR3 length: 15 residues. Trimming pared 3 bases from V and 2 bases from J, leaving 13 bases between. CDR3 protein: CASSPGSAANTEAFF. CDR3 DNA: TGTGCCAGCTCACCTGGGAGTGCTGCAAACACTGAAGCTTTCTTT. The full variable domain, completed using reference TRBV18 and TRBJ1-1, is NAGVMQNPRHLVRRRGQEARLRCSPMKGHSHVYWYRQLPEEGLKFMVYLQKENIIDESGMPKERFSAEFPKEGPSILRIQQVVRGDSAAYFCASSPGSAANTEAFFGQGTRLTVV.

The rearrangement uses TRBV5-4 and TRBJ1-2; TRBD1 agrees at 10 bases. The V segment lost 2 bases and the J segment 3 bases; nucleotides outside the gene matches: 7. This CDR3 comprises 16 residues. The germline gives CDR1 SGHNT, CDR2 YYREEE (reference sequence). The CDR3 DNA reads as TGTGCCAGCAGCTTTTTCCGACAGGGGGCAGACTATGGCTACACCTTC. It is translated as CASSFFRQGADYGYTF.

The chain employs TRBV5-6 and TRBJ2-1, with TRBD2 identical over 7 bases. After removal of 4 bases from V and 1 base from J, the junction contained 5 bases not matched to a gene. The CDR3 loop spans 15 amino acids. Per the germline V gene, CDR1 is SGHDT and CDR2 is YYEEEE. The CDR3 DNA reads as TGTGCCAGCAGCACGCGGGGAGGGTCCTACAATGAGCAGTTCTTC. It is translated as CASSTRGGSYNEQFF.

With respect to this clone: At the DNA level, this CDR3 is encoded by other sequences in the same sample as well. J is TRBJ2-7 and V is TRBV19; D perhaps matches TRBD1 (6 bases). From germline, CDR1 is LNHDA and CDR2 SQIVND (reference sequence). The V end was cut by 6 bases, the J end by 0 bases, with 12 bases between. The CDR3 runs to 14 residues. In nucleotides, the CDR3 is TGTGCCAGTAGCCGACAGGAGAGCTCCTACGAGCAGTACTTC. Translating it yields CASSRQESSYEQYF.

This chain links TRBV2 with TRBJ1-2; 10 nucleotides agree with TRBD1. Germline CDR1 reads SNHLY; CDR2 reads FYNNEI. Germline trimming cut 7 bases from V and 8 bases from J; bases unmatched to any gene: 4. This CDR3 is 12 amino acids long. In nucleotides, the CDR3 is TGTGCCAGCACGGGACAGGGGAAAGGCTACACCTTC. Protein sequence: CASTGQGKGYTF.

CDR3 DNA: TGTGCCAGCACTAGCGGCTCCTACGAGCAGTACTTC. It encodes CASTSGSYEQYF. The chain has TRBV27 and TRBJ2-7; 7 bases map to TRBD2. Germline-derived CDR1 and CDR2 are MNHEY and SMNVEV (reference sequence). V was clipped by 7 bases and J by 0 bases; unmatched bases: 0. CDR3 length: 12 residues.

The rearrangement uses TRBV19 and TRBJ1-5; TRBD1 aligns across 8 bases. V lost 6 bases to trimming and J lost 1 base; unmatched junction nucleotides: 5. The CDR3 runs 15 residues. Germline CDR1 reads LNHDA; CDR2 reads SQIVND (reference sequence). The CDR3: CASSPDRASNQPQHF. CDR3 sequence (DNA): TGTGCCAGTAGCCCGGACAGGGCAAGCAATCAGCCCCAGCATTTT.

This clone was found many times. The rearrangement uses TRBV12-2 and TRBJ2-7. TRBV12-2 is assigned pseudogene status. The CDR3 runs to 12 residues. CDR3 in DNA: TGTGCAAGTCGCCAACGGATCTACGAGCAGTACTTC. This codes for CASRQRIYEQYF.

This chain joins TRBV19 and TRBJ2-7; 11 nucleotides match TRBD1. This CDR3 is 13 amino acids long. The germline V gene has CDR1 LNHDA and CDR2 SQIVND (reference sequence). V lost 3 bases, J lost 7 bases, and 2 bases stayed unmatched. CDR3 nucleotides: TGTGCCAGTAGTATGGACAGGGGGCGAGAGCAGTACTTC. Amino acids: CASSMDRGREQYF.

This clone has just a few counts. V is TRBV6-1 and J is TRBJ1-1; no definite D call. V dropped 6 bases and J dropped 4 bases, with 15 bases sitting between them. This CDR3 has 14 residues. Germline CDR1 and CDR2: MNHNS and SASEGT. The CDR3 here is CASRREPASTEAFF. In DNA form, the CDR3 reads TGTGCCAGCAGGCGAGAGCCAGCGTCCACTGAAGCTTTCTTT.

This chain joins TRBV19 and TRBJ2-2, with 9 bases lining up with TRBD1. The germline gives CDR1 LNHDA, CDR2 SQIVND (reference sequence). J lost 2 bases, V lost 7 bases, and 5 bases had no gene match. The CDR3 has 15 amino acids. The CDR3 here is CASKGQGFNTGELFF. In DNA, the CDR3 is TGTGCCAGTAAGGGACAGGGCTTTAACACCGGGGAGCTGTTTTTT.

This chain joins TRBV5-3 and TRBJ1-1; D is unclear. TRBV5-3 is identified as an open reading frame with a role that is uncertain. V shed 2 bases and J shed 4 bases, with 15 bases lying between them. This CDR3 spans 15 amino acids. The CDR3 region is CARSLGAQAGTEAFF. DNA of the CDR3: TGTGCCAGAAGCTTAGGCGCTCAAGCGGGCACTGAAGCTTTCTTT.